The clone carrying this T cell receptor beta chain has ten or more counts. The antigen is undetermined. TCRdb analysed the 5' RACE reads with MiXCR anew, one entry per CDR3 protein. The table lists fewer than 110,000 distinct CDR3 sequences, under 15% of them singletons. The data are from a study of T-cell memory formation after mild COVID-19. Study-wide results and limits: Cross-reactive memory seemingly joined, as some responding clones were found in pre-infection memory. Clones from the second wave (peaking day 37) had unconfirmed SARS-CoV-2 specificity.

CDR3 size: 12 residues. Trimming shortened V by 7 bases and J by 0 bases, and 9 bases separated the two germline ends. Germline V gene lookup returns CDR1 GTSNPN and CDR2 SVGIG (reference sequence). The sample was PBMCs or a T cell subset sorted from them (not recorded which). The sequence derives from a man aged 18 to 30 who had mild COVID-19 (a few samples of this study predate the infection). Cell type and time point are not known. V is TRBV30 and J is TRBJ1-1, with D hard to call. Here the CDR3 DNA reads TGTGCCTTAGAGGGAATGAACACTGAAGCTTTCTTT. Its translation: CALEGMNTEAFF.